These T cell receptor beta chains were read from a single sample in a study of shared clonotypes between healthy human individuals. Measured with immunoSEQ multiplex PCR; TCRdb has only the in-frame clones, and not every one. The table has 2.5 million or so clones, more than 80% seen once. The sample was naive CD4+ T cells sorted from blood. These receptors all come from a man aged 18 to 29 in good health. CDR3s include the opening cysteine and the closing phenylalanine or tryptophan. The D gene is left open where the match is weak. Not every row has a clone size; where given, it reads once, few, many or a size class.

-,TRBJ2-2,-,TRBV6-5,TGTGCCAGCAGCCCGTCGAGGGCCGGGGAGCTGTTTTTT,CASSPSRAGELFF
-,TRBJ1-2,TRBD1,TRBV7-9,TGTGCCAGCAGCTTAGTCCCCGGGACAGGGAGTAACACCTTC,CASSLVPGTGSNTF
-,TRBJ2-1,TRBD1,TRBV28,TGTGCCAGCAGTGCCCCGGGGTCGGACAGGAGCTCCTACAATGAGCAGTTCTTC,CASSAPGSDRSSYNEQFF
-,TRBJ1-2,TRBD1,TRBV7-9,TGTGCCAGCAGCTTAGCGCTTCAGGGGGGCTTTAACTATGGCTACACCTTC,CASSLALQGGFNYGYTF
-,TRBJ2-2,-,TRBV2,TGTGCCAGCAGTGAATGGGGAACCGGGGAGCTGTTTTTT,CASSEWGTGELFF
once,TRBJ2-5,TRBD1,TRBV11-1,TGTGCCAGCAGCCACAGGGGACCCCAAGAGACCCAGTACTTC,CASSHRGPQETQYF
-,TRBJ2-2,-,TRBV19,TGTGCCAGTAGTATAGTGAGGGGGAGCGGGGAGCTGTTTTTT,CASSIVRGSGELFF
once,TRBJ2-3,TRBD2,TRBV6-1,TGTGCCAGCAGTGAAAGATTGACTAGCGGGGGGACAGATACGCAGTATTTT,CASSERLTSGGTDTQYF
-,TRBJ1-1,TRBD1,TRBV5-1,TGCGCCAGCAGCCCGGGGGACAGGGCGAACACTGAAGCTTTCTTT,CASSPGDRANTEAFF
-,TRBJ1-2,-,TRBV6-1,TGTGCCAGCAGTGAAGCTACAGGGAGGCTCAACTATGGCTACACCTTC,CASSEATGRLNYGYTF
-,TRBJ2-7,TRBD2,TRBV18,TGTGCCAGCTCACCACCGAGCGCTAGCGGGAGGACCTACGAGCAGTACTTC,CASSPPSASGRTYEQYF
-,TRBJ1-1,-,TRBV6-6,TGTGCCAGCAGTTACTCCTACAGCCTCTTGGACACTGAAGCTTTCTTT,CASSYSYSLLDTEAFF
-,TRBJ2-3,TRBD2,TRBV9,TGTGCCAGCAGCGCCCCCCTTGCGGGAGGGTTCACAGATACGCAGTATTTT,CASSAPLAGGFTDTQYF
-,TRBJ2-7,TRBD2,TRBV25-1,TGTGCCAGCAGTAGTAGCGGGAGAGGGTACGAGCAGTACTTC,CASSSSGRGYEQYF
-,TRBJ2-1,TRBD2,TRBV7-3,TGTGCCAGCAGCAGTAACCCGGGACTAGTGGATGAGCAGTTCTTC,CASSSNPGLVDEQFF
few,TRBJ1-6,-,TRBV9,TGTGCCAGCAGCGTAGCCAGTCCGGGGGATTCACCCCTCCACTTT,CASSVASPGDSPLHF
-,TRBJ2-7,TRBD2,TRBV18,TGTGCCAGCTCACCAGGGACTAGTCCCCACGAGCAGTACTTC,CASSPGTSPHEQYF
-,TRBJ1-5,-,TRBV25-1,TGTGCCAGCAGTGAATCAGGAGGGCCCGAGGGGCCCCAGCATTTT,CASSESGGPEGPQHF
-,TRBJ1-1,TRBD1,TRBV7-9,TGTGCCAGCAGAGGGGGCGACACTGAAGCTTTCTTT,CASRGGDTEAFF
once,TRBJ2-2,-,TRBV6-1,TGTGCCAGCAGTGAGGAGGGAGGGGGGAGGTCCGGGGAGCTGTTTTTT,CASSEEGGGRSGELFF
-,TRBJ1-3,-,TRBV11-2,TGTGCCAGCAGCTTAGGTCAGGGAAACACCATATATTTT,CASSLGQGNTIYF
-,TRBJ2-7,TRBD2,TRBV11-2,TGTGCCAGCAGCATGGGGACTAGCTCTACCTACGAGCAGTACTTC,CASSMGTSSTYEQYF
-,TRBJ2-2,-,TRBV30,TGTGCCTGGAGAGTTAACACCGGGGAGCTGTTTTTT,CAWRVNTGELFF
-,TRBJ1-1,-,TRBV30,TGTGCCTGGAGTGTCGGCACAAACACTGAAGCTTTCTTT,CAWSVGTNTEAFF
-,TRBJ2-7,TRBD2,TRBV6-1,TGTGCCAGCGTTGCAAGCGGGGGGCGCGAGCAGTACTTC,CASVASGGREQYF
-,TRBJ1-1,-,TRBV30,TGTGCCTGGACCAGAACGACGGGGAACACTGAAGCTTTCTTT,CAWTRTTGNTEAFF
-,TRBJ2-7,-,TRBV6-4,TGTGCCAGCAGTGACGGGGGGAACGAGCAGTACTTC,CASSDGGNEQYF
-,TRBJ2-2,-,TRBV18,TGTGCCAGCTCACCACTTGAGGGGTCCGGGGAGCTGTTTTTT,CASSPLEGSGELFF
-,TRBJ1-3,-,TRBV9,TGTGCCAGCTCTACCCCCTCTGGAAACACCATATATTTT,CASSTPSGNTIYF
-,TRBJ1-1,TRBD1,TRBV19,TGTGCCAGTAGTGTGAAACAGGGGTATGAAGCTTTCTTT,CASSVKQGYEAFF
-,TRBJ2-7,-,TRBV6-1,TGTGCCAGCAGTGCCCTTGGGAGCCGGGACGGGCCCTACGAGCAGTACTTC,CASSALGSRDGPYEQYF
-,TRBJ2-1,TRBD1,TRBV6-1,TGTGCCAGCATGCAGACAGGGAGCTCCTACAATGAGCAGTTCTTC,CASMQTGSSYNEQFF
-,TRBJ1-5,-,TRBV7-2,TGTGCCAGCAGCTTAGAGGGGCCAGGGAGAAATCAGCCCCAGCATTTT,CASSLEGPGRNQPQHF
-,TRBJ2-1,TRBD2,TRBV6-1,TGTGCCAGCAGTGAAGGACTAGCGGCATCCTACAATGAGCAGTTCTTC,CASSEGLAASYNEQFF
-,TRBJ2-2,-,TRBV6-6,TGTGCCAGCAGTCCTGGGACTCACGAGGGAACCGGGGAGCTGTTTTTT,CASSPGTHEGTGELFF
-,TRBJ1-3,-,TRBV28,TGTGCCAGCAATAAAAACGGAAACACCATATATTTT,CASNKNGNTIYF
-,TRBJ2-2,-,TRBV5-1,TGCGCCAGCAGCTTGGTCTCTACCGGGGAGCTGTTTTTT,CASSLVSTGELFF
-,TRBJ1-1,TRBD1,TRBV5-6,TGTGCCAGCAGCTTATCCGGACAGGGGGCCACTGAAGCTTTCTTT,CASSLSGQGATEAFF
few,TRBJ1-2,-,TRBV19,TGTGCCAGTAGTATAGATAATTCGGCGGGGCTCGGCTACACCTTC,CASSIDNSAGLGYTF
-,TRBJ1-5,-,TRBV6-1,TGTGCCAGCAGGAGGGACCCCATGAGGCCCCAGCATTTT,CASRRDPMRPQHF
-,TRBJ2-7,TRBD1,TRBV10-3,TGTGCCATCAGTGAATTGACAGGGACCTACGAGCAGTACTTC,CAISELTGTYEQYF
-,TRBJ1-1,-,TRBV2,TGTGCCAGCAGGGTAAACACTGAAGCTTTCTTT,CASRVNTEAFF
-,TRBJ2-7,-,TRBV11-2,TGTGCCAGCAGCTTGCGCCTGGCCGGGGAGCAGTACTTC,CASSLRLAGEQYF
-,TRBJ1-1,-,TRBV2,TGTGCCAGCAGTGAGGAGAGGGCCACAGCCACTGAAGCTTTCTTT,CASSEERATATEAFF
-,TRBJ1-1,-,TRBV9,TGTGCCAGCAGCTTGGACAGGAACACTGAAGCTTTCTTT,CASSLDRNTEAFF
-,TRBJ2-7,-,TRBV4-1,TGCGCCAGCAGTATTGGGGCGGGATTCCCAACCTACGAGCAGTACTTC,CASSIGAGFPTYEQYF
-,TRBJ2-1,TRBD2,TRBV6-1,TGTGCCAGCCTGCGGGGACTAGAGGACAATGAGCAGTTCTTC,CASLRGLEDNEQFF
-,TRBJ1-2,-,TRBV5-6,TGTGCCAGCAGGAACGCAGGAGCTAACTATGGCTACACCTTC,CASRNAGANYGYTF
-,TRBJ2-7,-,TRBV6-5,TGTGCCAGCAGTTACGCAGGGGGGTCGCCCTACGAGCAGTACTTC,CASSYAGGSPYEQYF
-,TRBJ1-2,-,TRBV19,TGTGCCAGCACCACGGGGGGCGGCGACTATGGCTACACCTTC,CASTTGGGDYGYTF